The 2 T cell receptor beta chains in this list originate from one sample, sequenced in a study of T cells in Graves' hyperthyroidism and ophthalmopathy. RNA transcripts served as the template for amplifying TCR beta CDR3 regions. The primer set for the first-round RT-PCR of the TCR CDR3 was HTBI. TCRdb redid the calling of the multiplex PCR reads with MiXCR, one entry per CDR3 protein. The sample has roughly 290,000 distinct CDR3 sequences, around 15% seen once. The sequencing input was blood. Receptor source: a woman in her sixties with Graves' ophthalmopathy.

Ten or more counts support this clonotype. The chain recombines TRBV2 with TRBJ2-2; no clear D. The ends were cut back, 2 bases at V and 2 bases at J, with 6 bases in the middle. Germline V lookup: CDR1 SNHLY, CDR2 FYNNEI. The CDR3 has 14 residues. The CDR3 coding sequence is TGTGCCAGCAGTGAATACAGAAACACCGGGGAGCTGTTTTTT. Translating it yields CASSEYRNTGELFF.

This clonotype was detected ten times or more. V gene TRBV27 combines with J gene TRBJ2-7, with D possibly being TRBD1 (5 bases). CDR1 is MNHEY and CDR2 is SMNVEV in the germline V gene (reference sequence). The ends were cut back, 1 base at V and 0 bases at J, with 10 bases in the middle. The CDR3 has 15 residues. CDR3 residues: CASSLYPGISYEQYF. DNA of the CDR3: TGTGCCAGCAGTTTATATCCAGGGATCTCCTACGAGCAGTACTTC.